The entry below gives a single T cell receptor (beta chain) sequence along with its context. Antigen: not known. The PCR used 60 Vbeta and 13 Jbeta primers. Some clones are missing from TCRdb's copy, which holds only in-frame ones; the method was immunoSEQ multiplex PCR. The data hold about 160,000 clones, with about four fifths observed a single time. This entry comes from a study of cytomegalovirus exposure and HLA in healthy donors. The study, taken as a whole, reports: The authors later found HLA-associated TCR beta chains more clonally expanded than equally common others.

Germline V gene data show CDR1 as SNHLY and CDR2 as FYNNEI. The CDR3 has 12 residues. The V and J ends lost 5 bases and 7 bases respectively, with 9 bases between them. The TCR originated in a male donor in good health and CMV-seropositive. The V and J genes are TRBV2 and TRBJ2-1, with a possible D match to TRBD1 (5 bases). The material sequenced was PBMCs. This CDR3 reads CASSIQGNEQFF. CDR3 nucleotide sequence: TGTGCCAGCAGTATTCAGGGAAATGAGCAGTTCTTC.